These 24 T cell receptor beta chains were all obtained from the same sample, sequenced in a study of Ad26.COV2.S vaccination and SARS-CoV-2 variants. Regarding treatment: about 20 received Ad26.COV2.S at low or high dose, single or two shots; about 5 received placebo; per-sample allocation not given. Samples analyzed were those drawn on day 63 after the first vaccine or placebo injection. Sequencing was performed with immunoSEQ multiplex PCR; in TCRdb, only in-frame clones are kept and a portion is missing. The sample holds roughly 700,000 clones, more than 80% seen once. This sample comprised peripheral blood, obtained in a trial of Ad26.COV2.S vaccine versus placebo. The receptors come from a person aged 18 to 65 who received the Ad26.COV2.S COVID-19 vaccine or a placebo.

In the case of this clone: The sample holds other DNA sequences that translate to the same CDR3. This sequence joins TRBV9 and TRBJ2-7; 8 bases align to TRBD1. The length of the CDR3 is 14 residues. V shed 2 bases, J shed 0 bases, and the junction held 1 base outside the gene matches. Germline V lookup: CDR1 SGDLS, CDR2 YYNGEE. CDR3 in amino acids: CASSVTGGSYEQYF. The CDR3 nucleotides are TGTGCCAGCAGCGTTACAGGGGGCTCCTACGAGCAGTACTTC. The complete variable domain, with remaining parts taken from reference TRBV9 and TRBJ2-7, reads DSGVTQTPKHLITATGQRVTLRCSPRSGDLSVYWYQQSLDQGLQFLIQYYNGEERAKGNILERFSAQQFPDLHSELNLSSLELGDSALYFCASSVTGGSYEQYFGPGTRLTVT.

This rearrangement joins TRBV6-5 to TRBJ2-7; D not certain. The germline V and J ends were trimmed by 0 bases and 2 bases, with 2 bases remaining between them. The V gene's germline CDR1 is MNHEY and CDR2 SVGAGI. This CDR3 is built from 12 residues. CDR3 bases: TGTGCCAGCAGTTACTCGCCCTACGAGCAGTACTTC. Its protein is CASSYSPYEQYF.

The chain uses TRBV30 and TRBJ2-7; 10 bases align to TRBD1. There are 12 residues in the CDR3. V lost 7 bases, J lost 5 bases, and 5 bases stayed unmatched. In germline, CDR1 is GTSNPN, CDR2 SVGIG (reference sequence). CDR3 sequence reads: CAYRDRGHEQYF. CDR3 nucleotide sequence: TGTGCCTACCGGGACAGGGGCCACGAGCAGTACTTC.

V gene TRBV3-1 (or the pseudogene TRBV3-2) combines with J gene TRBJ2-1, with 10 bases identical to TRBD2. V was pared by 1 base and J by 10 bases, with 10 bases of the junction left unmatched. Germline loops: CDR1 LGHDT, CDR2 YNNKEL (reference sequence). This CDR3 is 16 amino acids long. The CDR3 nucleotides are TGTGCCAGCAGCCAAGGTTCTAGCGGGAGTTTTCGGGAGCAGTTCTTC. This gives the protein CASSQGSSGSFREQFF.

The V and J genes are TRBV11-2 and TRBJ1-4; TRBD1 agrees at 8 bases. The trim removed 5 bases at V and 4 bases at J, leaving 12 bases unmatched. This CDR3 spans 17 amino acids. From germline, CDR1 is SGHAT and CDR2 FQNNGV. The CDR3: CASSPAAGGAGNEKLFF. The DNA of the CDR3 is TGTGCCAGCAGCCCGGCTGCAGGGGGCGCGGGTAATGAAAAACTGTTTTTT. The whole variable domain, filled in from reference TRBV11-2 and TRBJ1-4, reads EAGVAQSPRYKIIEKRQSVAFWCNPISGHATLYWYQQILGQGPKLLIQFQNNGVVDDSQLPKDRFSAERLKGVDSTLKIQPAKLEDSAVYLCASSPAAGGAGNEKLFFGSGTQLSVL.

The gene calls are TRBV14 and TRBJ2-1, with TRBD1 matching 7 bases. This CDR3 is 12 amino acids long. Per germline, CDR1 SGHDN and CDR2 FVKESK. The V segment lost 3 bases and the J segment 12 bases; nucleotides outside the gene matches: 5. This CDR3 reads CASSQRRTGQFF. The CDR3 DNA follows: TGTGCCAGCAGCCAGCGGCGGACAGGGCAGTTCTTC.

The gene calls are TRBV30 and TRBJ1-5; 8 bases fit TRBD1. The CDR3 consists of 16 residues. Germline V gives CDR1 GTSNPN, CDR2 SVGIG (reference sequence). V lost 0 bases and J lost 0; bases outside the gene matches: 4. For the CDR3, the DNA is TGTGCCTGGAGTGTGACAGGGGTCTATAGCAATCAGCCCCAGCATTTT. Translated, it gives CAWSVTGVYSNQPQHF.

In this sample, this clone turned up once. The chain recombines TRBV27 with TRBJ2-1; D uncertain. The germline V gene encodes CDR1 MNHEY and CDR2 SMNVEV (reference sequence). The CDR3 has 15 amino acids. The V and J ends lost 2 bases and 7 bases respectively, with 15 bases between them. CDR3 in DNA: TGTGCCAGCAGTTTAGCCACCGAAAGGGATAATGAGCAGTTCTTC. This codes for CASSLATERDNEQFF.

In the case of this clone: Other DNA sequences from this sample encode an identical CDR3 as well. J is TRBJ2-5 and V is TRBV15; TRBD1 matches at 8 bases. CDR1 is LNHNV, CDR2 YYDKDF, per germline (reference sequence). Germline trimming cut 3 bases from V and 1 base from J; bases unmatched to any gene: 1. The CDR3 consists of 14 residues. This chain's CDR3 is CATSRDRAQETQYF. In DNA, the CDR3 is TGTGCCACCAGCAGGGACAGGGCCCAAGAGACCCAGTACTTC.

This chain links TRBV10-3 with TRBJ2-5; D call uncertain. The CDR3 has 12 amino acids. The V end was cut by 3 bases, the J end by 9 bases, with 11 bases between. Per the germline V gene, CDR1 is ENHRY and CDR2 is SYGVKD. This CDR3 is CAISDPVNPQYF. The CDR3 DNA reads TGTGCCATCAGTGACCCAGTGAACCCCCAGTACTTC.

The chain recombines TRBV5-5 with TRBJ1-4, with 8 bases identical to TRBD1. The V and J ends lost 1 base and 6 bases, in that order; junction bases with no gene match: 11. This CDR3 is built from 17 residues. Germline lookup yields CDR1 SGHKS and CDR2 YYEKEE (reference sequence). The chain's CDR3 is CASSLSQGATRDEKLFF. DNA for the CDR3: TGTGCCAGCAGCTTGTCCCAGGGGGCAACAAGAGATGAAAAACTGTTTTTT.

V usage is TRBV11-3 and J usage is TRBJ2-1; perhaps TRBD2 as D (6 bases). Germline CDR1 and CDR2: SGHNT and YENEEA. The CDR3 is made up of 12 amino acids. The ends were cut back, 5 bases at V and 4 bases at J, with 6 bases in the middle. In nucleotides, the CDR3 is TGTGCCAGCAGCCGGGGGTACAATGAGCAGTTCTTC. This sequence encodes CASSRGYNEQFF.

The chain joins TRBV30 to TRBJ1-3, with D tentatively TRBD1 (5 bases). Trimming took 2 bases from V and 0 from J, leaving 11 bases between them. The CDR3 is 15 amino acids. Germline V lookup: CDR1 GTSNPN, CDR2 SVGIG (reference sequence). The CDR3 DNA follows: TGTGCCTGGAGTTGGGGGATGCGCTCTGGAAACACCATATATTTT. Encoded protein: CAWSWGMRSGNTIYF.

CDR3 DNA: TGTGCCATCGGGGGGCGGGGAGACAATGAGCAGTTCTTC. It encodes CAIGGRGDNEQFF. This chain connects TRBV10-3 to TRBJ2-1; D may match TRBD1 or TRBD2 (6 bases each). CDR1 ENHRY and CDR2 SYGVKD come from the germline V gene. This CDR3 contains 13 residues. V gave up 8 bases and J gave up 5 bases, with 13 bases separating them.

CDR3 sequence: CASSPGQPYYGYTF. CDR3 coding DNA: TGTGCCAGCAGTCCGGGACAGCCGTACTATGGCTACACCTTC. The chain is built from TRBV6-2 or TRBV6-3 and TRBJ1-2; 7 bases align to TRBD1. This CDR3 is built from 14 residues. Looked up from germline, CDR1 is MNHEY and CDR2 is SVGEGT. After removal of 5 bases from V and 3 bases from J, the junction contained 6 bases not matched to a gene.

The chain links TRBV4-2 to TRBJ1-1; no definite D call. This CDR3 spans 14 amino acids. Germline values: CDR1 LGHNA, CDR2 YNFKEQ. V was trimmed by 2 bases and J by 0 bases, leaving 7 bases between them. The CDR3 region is CASSQTHLNTEAFF. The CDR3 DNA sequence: TGTGCCAGCAGCCAAACACATTTGAACACTGAAGCTTTCTTT.

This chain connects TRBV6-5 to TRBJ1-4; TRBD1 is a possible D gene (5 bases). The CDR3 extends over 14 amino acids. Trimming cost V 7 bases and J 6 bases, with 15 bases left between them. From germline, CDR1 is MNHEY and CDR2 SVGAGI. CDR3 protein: CASIQDPGYEKLFF. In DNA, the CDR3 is TGTGCCAGCATACAGGATCCAGGGTATGAAAAACTGTTTTTT.

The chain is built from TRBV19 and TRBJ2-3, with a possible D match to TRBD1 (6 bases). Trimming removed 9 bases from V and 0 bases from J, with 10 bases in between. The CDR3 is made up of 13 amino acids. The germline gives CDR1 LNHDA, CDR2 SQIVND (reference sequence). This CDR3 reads CASRTVSTDTQYF. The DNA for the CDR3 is TGTGCCAGCCGGACAGTTAGCACAGATACGCAGTATTTT.

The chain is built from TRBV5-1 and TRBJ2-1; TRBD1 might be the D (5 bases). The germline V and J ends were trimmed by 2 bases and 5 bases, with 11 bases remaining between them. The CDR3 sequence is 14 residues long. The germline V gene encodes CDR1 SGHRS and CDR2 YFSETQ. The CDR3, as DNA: TGCGCCAGCAGCTTCGTGACAGAAAACAATGAGCAGTTCTTC. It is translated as CASSFVTENNEQFF.

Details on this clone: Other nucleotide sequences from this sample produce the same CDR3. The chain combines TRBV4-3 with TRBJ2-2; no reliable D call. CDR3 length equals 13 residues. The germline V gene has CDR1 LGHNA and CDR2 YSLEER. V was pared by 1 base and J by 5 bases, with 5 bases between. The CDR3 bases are TGCGCCAGCAGCCAAGGTGGGACCGGGGAGCTGTTTTTT. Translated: CASSQGGTGELFF.

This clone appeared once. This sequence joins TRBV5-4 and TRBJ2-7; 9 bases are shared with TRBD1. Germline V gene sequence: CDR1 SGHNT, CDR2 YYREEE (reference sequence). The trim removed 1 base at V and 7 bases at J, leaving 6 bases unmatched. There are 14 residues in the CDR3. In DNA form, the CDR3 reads TGTGCCAGCAGCTTGCGGCGACAGGGGGAAGAGCAGTACTTC. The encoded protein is CASSLRRQGEEQYF.

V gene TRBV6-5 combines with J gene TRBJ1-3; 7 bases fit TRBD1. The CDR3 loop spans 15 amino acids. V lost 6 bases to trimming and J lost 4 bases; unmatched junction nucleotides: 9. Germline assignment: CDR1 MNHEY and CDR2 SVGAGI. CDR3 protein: CASRSTGISGNTIYF. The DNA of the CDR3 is TGTGCCAGCAGGTCGACAGGGATCTCAGGAAACACCATATATTTT.

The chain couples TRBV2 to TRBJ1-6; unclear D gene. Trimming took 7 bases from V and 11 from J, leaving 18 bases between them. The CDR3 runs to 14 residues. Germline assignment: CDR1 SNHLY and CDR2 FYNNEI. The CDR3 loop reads CASTPEGGMTPLHF. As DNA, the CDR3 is TGTGCCAGCACCCCAGAAGGAGGGATGACACCCCTCCACTTT.

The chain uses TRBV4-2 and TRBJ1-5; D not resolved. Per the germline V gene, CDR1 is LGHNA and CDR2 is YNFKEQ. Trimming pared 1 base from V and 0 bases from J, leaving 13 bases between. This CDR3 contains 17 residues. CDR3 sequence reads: CASSQVLGVGSNQPQHF. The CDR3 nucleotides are TGTGCCAGCAGCCAAGTCCTCGGGGTAGGTAGCAATCAGCCCCAGCATTTT.